Shown below are 19 T cell receptor beta chains from a single sample sequenced in a study of persistence of HIV-infected CD4 T cells. Overlapping HIV-1 Gag 15-mer peptides at around 0.91 ug per peptide per mL were used. CD40L-negative CD69-negative CD45RO-high memory CD4+ T cells were sorted as populations depleted of antigen-responding cells. Their antigen targets remain unknown. The immunoSEQ assay was version 4, run in survey mode. The repertoire was sequenced with immunoSEQ multiplex PCR; TCRdb's copy has only in-frame clones and lacks some. The sample carries under 40,000 clones, approximately 80% recorded once. The sample was CD4+ T cells sorted from PBMCs after approximately 19-hour stimulation, taken from a patient who received antiretroviral therapy. These receptors were obtained from an adult woman with HIV who was CMV-seropositive.

In regard to this clone: This CDR3 is also generated by other DNA sequences in the sample. This CDR3 reads CASSRTDRAPGYTF. The CDR3 DNA reads TGTGCCAGCTCCCGGACGGATAGAGCCCCTGGCTACACCTTC. The chain combines TRBV18 with TRBJ1-2; D call uncertain. This CDR3 comprises 14 residues. Trimming removed 6 bases at V and 7 bases at J, with 18 bases between. Germline loops: CDR1 KGHSH, CDR2 LQKENI.

This chain joins TRBV7-9 and TRBJ1-4; 7 bases are a match to TRBD1. V shed 6 bases and J 7 bases; nucleotides not matched to a gene: 8. From germline, CDR1 is SEHNR and CDR2 FQNEAQ (reference sequence). CDR3 length: 14 residues. This CDR3 is CASSPGTVSEKLFF. CDR3 coding DNA: TGTGCCAGCAGTCCCGGGACAGTTAGTGAAAAACTGTTTTTT.

This clone has just a few counts. The genes are TRBV7-9 and TRBJ1-2; 7 bases are shared with TRBD1. J gave up 3 bases and V 5 bases, and 6 bases lay outside the gene matches. The CDR3 length is 14 residues. Per germline, CDR1 SEHNR and CDR2 FQNEAQ (reference sequence). The CDR3 sequence: CASSGDRDDYGYTF. DNA for the CDR3: TGTGCCAGCAGCGGTGACAGGGACGACTATGGCTACACCTTC.

Only one count was recorded for this clone. V and J are TRBV7-2 and TRBJ2-3; no definite D call. The CDR3 runs 12 residues. V lost 3 bases to trimming and J lost 1 base, with 2 bases between them. Looked up from germline, CDR1 is SGHTA and CDR2 is FQGNSA. The CDR3 is CASSFRTDTQYF. In DNA form, the CDR3 reads TGTGCCAGCAGCTTCCGCACAGATACGCAGTATTTT.

This rearrangement joins TRBV5-6 to TRBJ1-1, with D perhaps matching TRBD1 (6 bases). Trimming stripped 0 bases from V and 8 bases from J, with 17 bases between. From germline, CDR1 is SGHDT and CDR2 YYEEEE. The CDR3 totals 15 residues. The CDR3 here is CASSLGGNREGEAFF. The CDR3 nucleotides read TGTGCCAGCAGCTTGGGGGGGAACAGGGAAGGAGAAGCTTTCTTT.

V gene TRBV19 combines with J gene TRBJ1-1, with unresolved D. The V end lost 9 bases, the J end lost 1 base, and 12 bases lay between the germline ends. Germline loops: CDR1 LNHDA, CDR2 SQIVND (reference sequence). The CDR3 is 13 amino acids. The DNA for the CDR3 is TGTGCCAGCAGAGATCAAGCGAACACTGAAGCTTTCTTT. Translation: CASRDQANTEAFF.

The chain couples TRBV18 to TRBJ2-7; 14 bases fit TRBD2. Trimming cost V 6 bases and J 6 bases; bases outside gene matches: 10. The CDR3 is 16 residues long. Germline V lookup: CDR1 KGHSH, CDR2 LQKENI. The CDR3: CASSRAGTSGSLEQYF. DNA of the CDR3: TGTGCCAGCTCCCGTGCCGGGACTAGCGGGAGTCTCGAGCAGTACTTC.

This chain joins TRBV2 and TRBJ2-7; either TRBD1 or TRBD2 may supply D (6 bases each). Trimming cost V 7 bases and J 4 bases, with 17 bases left between them. The germline V gene encodes CDR1 SNHLY and CDR2 FYNNEI. The CDR3 has 14 residues. The chain's CDR3 is CASIRRGQQYEQYF. As DNA, the CDR3 is TGTGCCAGCATCAGGAGGGGACAACAATACGAGCAGTACTTC. The full variable domain, completed using reference TRBV2 and TRBJ2-7, is EPEVTQTPSHQVTQMGQEVILRCVPISNHLYFYWYRQILGQKVEFLVSFYNNEISEKSEIFDDQFSVERPDGSNFTLKIRSTKLEDSAMYFCASIRRGQQYEQYFGPGTRLTVT.

The chain uses TRBV12-3 or TRBV12-4 and TRBJ1-3; D gene unclear. V was clipped by 3 bases and J by 4 bases, with 4 bases between them. The CDR3 spans 12 residues. The DNA for the CDR3 is TGTGCCAGCAGTTTCGCCGGAAACACCATATATTTT. Translating it yields CASSFAGNTIYF.

The V call is TRBV5-4, the J call TRBJ1-6, with D perhaps TRBD1 (6 bases). This CDR3 has 14 amino acids. Germline V gives CDR1 SGHNT, CDR2 YYREEE (reference sequence). V lost 2 bases to trimming and J lost 7 bases, with 10 bases between them. The CDR3 spells CASSFRQVNSPLHF. The CDR3 nucleotides read TGTGCCAGCAGCTTCCGACAGGTGAATTCACCCCTCCACTTT.

In nucleotides, the CDR3 is TGCAGCGTTGATGGCAGAATAGCGGGGTCCACAGATACGCAGTATTTT. Protein sequence: CSVDGRIAGSTDTQYF. The chain recombines TRBV29-1 with TRBJ2-3; TRBD2 agrees at 8 bases. The V segment lost 3 bases and the J segment 2 bases; nucleotides outside the gene matches: 10. This CDR3 is built from 16 residues. Germline CDR1 is SQVTM and CDR2 is ANQGSEA.

This clone was counted a few times. This chain joins TRBV7-3 and TRBJ2-2, with D uncertain. Germline lookup yields CDR1 SGHTA and CDR2 FQGTGA. CDR3 size: 12 residues. Trimming took off 2 bases at V and 8 bases at J, with 6 bases between the two ends. As DNA, the CDR3 is TGTGCCAGCAGCTTATATGTGGGGGAGCTGTTTTTT. It specifies CASSLYVGELFF.

The V call is TRBV7-2, the J call TRBJ2-5; D is possibly TRBD1 (6 bases). Trimming shortened V by 5 bases and J by 0 bases, and 10 bases separated the two germline ends. Germline CDR1 SGHTA, CDR2 FQGNSA. CDR3 length: 14 amino acids. The CDR3 bases are TGTGCCAGCAGCCAAGACAGGTACCAAGAGACCCAGTACTTC. It specifies CASSQDRYQETQYF. The full variable domain, rest sourced from reference TRBV7-2 and TRBJ2-5, is GAGVSQSPSNKVTEKGKDVELRCDPISGHTALYWYRQSLGQGLEFLIYFQGNSAPDKSGLPSDRFSAERTGGSVSTLTIQRTQQEDSAVYLCASSQDRYQETQYFGPGTRLLVL.

This clone qualifies as medium-sized. This chain's CDR3 is CASSERTNEKLFF. The CDR3 DNA reads as TGTGCCAGCAGCGAGAGAACTAATGAAAAACTGTTTTTT. This rearrangement joins TRBV7-2 to TRBJ1-4, with D hard to call. Per the germline V gene, CDR1 is SGHTA and CDR2 is FQGNSA. The CDR3 spans 13 residues. V shed 5 bases and J shed 1 base, with 5 bases lying between them.

V and J are TRBV6-1 and TRBJ1-5; D gene uncertain. The CDR3 runs 15 residues. Germline V gene sequence: CDR1 MNHNS, CDR2 SASEGT. The V end was cut by 2 bases, the J end by 0 bases, with 8 bases between. CDR3 in DNA: TGTGCCAGCAGTGAAAGGTCATATAGCAATCAGCCCCAGCATTTT. Protein sequence: CASSERSYSNQPQHF.

The chain is built from TRBV7-2 and TRBJ1-6, with D uncertain. CDR3 length: 13 amino acids. Trimming pared 8 bases from V and 3 bases from J, leaving 8 bases between. CDR1 and CDR2 (germline): SGHTA, FQGNSA. CDR3 loop: CASRTDYNSPLHF. CDR3 bases: TGTGCCAGCCGGACGGACTATAATTCACCCCTCCACTTT.

The chain has TRBV7-9 and TRBJ1-2; D uncertain. V lost 0 bases, J lost 4 bases, and 9 bases lay in between. Germline CDR1 SEHNR, CDR2 FQNEAQ (reference sequence). This CDR3 comprises 14 residues. The CDR3 DNA follows: TGTGCCAGCAGCTTAGCACAGCACACCTATGGCTACACCTTC. It specifies CASSLAQHTYGYTF.

The rearrangement uses TRBV28 and TRBJ1-3; D might be TRBD1 (6 bases). The germline V gene encodes CDR1 MDHEN and CDR2 SYDVKM. V was cut by 7 bases and J by 0 bases, with 10 bases left in between. The CDR3 has 14 amino acids. CDR3 protein: CASIQGGSGNTIYF. The CDR3 DNA sequence: TGTGCCAGCATACAGGGAGGCTCTGGAAACACCATATATTTT.

V and J are TRBV5-4 and TRBJ1-1; 9 nucleotides agree with TRBD1. V lost 5 bases, J lost 4 bases, and 18 bases stayed unmatched. There are 18 residues in the CDR3. Germline V lookup: CDR1 SGHNT, CDR2 YYREEE (reference sequence). The CDR3 sequence: CASSNGPGTGRSGTEAFF. The CDR3 DNA follows: TGTGCCAGCAGTAATGGTCCCGGGACAGGGAGGTCGGGCACTGAAGCTTTCTTT.